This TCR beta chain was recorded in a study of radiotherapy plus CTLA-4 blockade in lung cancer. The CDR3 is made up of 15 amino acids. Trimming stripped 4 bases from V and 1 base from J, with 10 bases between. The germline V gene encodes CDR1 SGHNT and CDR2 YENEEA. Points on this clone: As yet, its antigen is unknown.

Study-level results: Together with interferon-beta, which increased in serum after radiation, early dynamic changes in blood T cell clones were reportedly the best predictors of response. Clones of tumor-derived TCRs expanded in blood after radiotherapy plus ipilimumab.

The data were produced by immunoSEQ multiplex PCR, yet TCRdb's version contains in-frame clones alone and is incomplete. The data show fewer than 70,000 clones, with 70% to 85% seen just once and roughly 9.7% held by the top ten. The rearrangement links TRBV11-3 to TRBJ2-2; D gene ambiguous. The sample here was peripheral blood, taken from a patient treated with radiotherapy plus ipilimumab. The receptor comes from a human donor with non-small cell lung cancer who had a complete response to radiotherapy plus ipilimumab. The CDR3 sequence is CASSSISGNTGELFF. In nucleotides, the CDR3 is TGTGCCAGCAGCTCAATCTCAGGGAACACCGGGGAGCTGTTTTTT.